A single sample gave rise to the 10 T cell receptor beta chains below, sequenced in a study of blood T cells in healthy people across ages. A J-beta primer mix and a sample-barcoded 5' primer were used in a second PCR of about 7 to 12 cycles. TCRdb redid the calling of the 5' RACE reads with MiXCR, one entry per CDR3 protein. The top ten clones hold roughly 12% of a sample with approximately 880,000 distinct CDR3 sequences, roughly 48% of them seen once. The specimen sequenced was blood. Receptors originate from a man younger than 40 in good health.

As concerns this clonotype: At one end the junction does not follow the germline gene, possibly because of a read error. The CDR3 DNA sequence: TGTGCCTGCAGTTTAGCCCGGACAGGGCCCTACGAGCAGTACTTC. Encoded protein: CACSLARTGPYEQYF. The V gene is TRBV27, the J gene TRBJ2-5, with TRBD1 matching 8 bases. Matching the DNA end better, TRBJ2-7 makes the J call doubtful. Germline V CDR1 and CDR2: MNHEY, SMNVEV (reference sequence). This CDR3 region has 15 residues.

The table lists this clonotype with a few counts. This rearrangement joins TRBV12-3 or TRBV12-4 to TRBJ2-1; 9 positions match TRBD2. The CDR3 totals 15 residues. The trim removed 3 bases at V and 6 bases at J, leaving 6 bases unmatched. The CDR3 region has the DNA TGTGCCAGCAGTTTTAAGCGGGGGGCTGTCAATGAGCAGTTCTTC. This codes for CASSFKRGAVNEQFF.

The chain carries TRBV20-1 and TRBJ1-3; 7 nucleotides agree with TRBD1. The V and J ends lost 6 bases and 7 bases, in that order; junction bases with no gene match: 9. In germline, CDR1 is DFQATT, CDR2 SNEGSKA (reference sequence). The CDR3 runs to 13 residues. In DNA form, the CDR3 reads TGCAGTGCCCTGGGAGGGGGCAGTAACACCATATATTTT. Translation gives CSALGGGSNTIYF.

J is TRBJ2-3 and V is TRBV29-1, with 8 bases aligning to TRBD1. This CDR3 comprises 13 residues. The germline CDR1 and CDR2 sequences are SQVTM and ANQGSEA. V dropped 6 bases and J dropped 3; count of bases not matched to a gene: 5. CDR3 sequence: CSVGGQGTDTQYF. CDR3 DNA: TGCAGCGTCGGAGGACAGGGAACAGATACGCAGTATTTT.

For this clonotype: One junction end disagrees with the germline gene, perhaps due to a read error. J is TRBJ2-5 and V is TRBV14; 8 nucleotides agree with TRBD1. The J call is in doubt because the DNA end fits TRBJ2-7 better. CDR3 size: 14 residues. Per the germline V gene, CDR1 is SGHDN and CDR2 is FVKESK. As DNA, the CDR3 is TGTGCCGGCAGCCACTCGGGACAGGTCTACGAGCAGTACTTC. Encoded protein: CAGSHSGQVYEQYF.

This clonotype has a handful of counts. The chain's CDR3 is CASSQRIGKLFF. The CDR3 region has the DNA TGCGCCAGCAGCCAGAGGATCGGAAAACTGTTTTTT. The rearrangement links TRBV4-3 to TRBJ1-4; D not certain. In germline, CDR1 is LGHNA, CDR2 YSLEER. CDR3 length: 12 amino acids. V shed 3 bases and J shed 10 bases, with 9 bases lying between them.

The rearrangement links TRBV5-1 to TRBJ2-2; 10 nucleotides agree with TRBD2. V lost 0 bases and J lost 3; bases outside the gene matches: 5. Looked up from germline, CDR1 is SGHRS and CDR2 is YFSETQ. The CDR3 length is 17 residues. CDR3 region: CASSLASGGADTGELFF. The CDR3 region has the DNA TGCGCCAGCAGCTTGGCCAGCGGGGGGGCGGACACCGGGGAGCTGTTTTTT.

CDR3 sequence reads: CASSQMRGAQETQYF. The DNA of the CDR3 is TGTGCCAGCAGCCAAATGCGGGGGGCTCAAGAGACCCAGTACTTC. This chain connects TRBV4-2 to TRBJ2-5; 8 nucleotides agree with TRBD2. The CDR3 totals 15 residues. Germline lookup yields CDR1 LGHNA and CDR2 YNFKEQ. The V gene end was trimmed by 2 bases and the J gene end by 2 bases; junction bases not matched to a gene: 4.

Regarding this clonotype: A much larger clone differs from this one at a single base, so this may be a read error. The V call is TRBV6-5, the J call TRBJ2-6, with TRBD1 as a possible D gene (5 bases). Germline CDR1 is MNHEY and CDR2 is SVGAGI. CDR3 length equals 15 residues. The CDR3 loop reads CASSSQVSGANVPTF. In DNA form, the CDR3 reads TGTGCCAGCAGTTCACAGGTCTCTGGGGCCAACGTCCCGACTTTC.

The chain links TRBV11-3 to TRBJ2-2; D is possibly TRBD2 (6 bases). The CDR3 contains 17 residues. Trimming took off 3 bases at V and 0 bases at J, with 14 bases between the two ends. CDR1 SGHNT and CDR2 YENEEA come from the germline V gene. The CDR3 nucleotides read TGTGCCAGCAGCTTGCAGGGACTCGGCGCGAACACCGGGGAGCTGTTTTTT. This translates into CASSLQGLGANTGELFF.